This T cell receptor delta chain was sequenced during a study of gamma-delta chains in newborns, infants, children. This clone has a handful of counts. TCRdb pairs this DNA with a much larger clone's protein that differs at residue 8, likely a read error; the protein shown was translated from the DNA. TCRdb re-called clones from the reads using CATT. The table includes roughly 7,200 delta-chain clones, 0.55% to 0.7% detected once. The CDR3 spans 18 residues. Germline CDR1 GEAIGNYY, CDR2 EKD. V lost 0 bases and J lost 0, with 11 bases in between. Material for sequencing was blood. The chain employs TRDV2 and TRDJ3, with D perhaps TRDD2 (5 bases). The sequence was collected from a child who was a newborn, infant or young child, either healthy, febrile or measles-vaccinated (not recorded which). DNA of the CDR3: TGTGCCTGTGACACCGTACCTACCAGCTCCTGGGACACCCGACAGATGTTTTTC. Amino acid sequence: CACDTVPTSSWDTRQMFF.